The present T cell receptor (beta chain) was sequenced within a study of blood T cell repertoires in COVID-19. Looked up from germline, CDR1 is MDHEN and CDR2 is SYDVKM. The CDR3 runs 15 residues. Trimming at V came to 5 bases and at J to 8 bases, leaving 14 bases not matched to a gene. Some clones are missing from TCRdb's copy, which holds only in-frame ones; the method was immunoSEQ multiplex PCR. The repertoire holds approximately 240,000 clones, with 65% to 85% as singletons. The chain employs TRBV28 and TRBJ1-2; 7 bases map to TRBD1. The sample consisted of peripheral blood. This TCR derives from a human donor in a cohort sampled during active COVID-19. CDR3 region: CASSHPDRVGVGYTF. CDR3 sequence (DNA): TGTGCCAGCAGTCACCCCGACAGGGTAGGGGTCGGCTACACCTTC.